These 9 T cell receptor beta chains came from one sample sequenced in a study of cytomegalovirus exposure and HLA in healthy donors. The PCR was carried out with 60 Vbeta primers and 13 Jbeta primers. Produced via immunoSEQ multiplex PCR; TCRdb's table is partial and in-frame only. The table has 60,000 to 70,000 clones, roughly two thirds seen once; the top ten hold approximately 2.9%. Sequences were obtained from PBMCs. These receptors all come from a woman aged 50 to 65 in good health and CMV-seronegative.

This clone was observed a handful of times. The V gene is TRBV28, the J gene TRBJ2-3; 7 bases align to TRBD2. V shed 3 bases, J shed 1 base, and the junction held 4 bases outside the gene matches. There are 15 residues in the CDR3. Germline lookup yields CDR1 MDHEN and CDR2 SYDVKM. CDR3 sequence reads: CASSLGLPCTDTQYF. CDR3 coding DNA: TGTGCCAGCAGTTTGGGACTACCCTGCACAGATACGCAGTATTTT.

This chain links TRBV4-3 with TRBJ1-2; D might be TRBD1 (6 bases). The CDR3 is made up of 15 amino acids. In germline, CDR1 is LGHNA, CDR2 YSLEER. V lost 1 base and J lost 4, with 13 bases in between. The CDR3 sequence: CASSQAQGRGYGYTF. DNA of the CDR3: TGCGCCAGCAGCCAAGCCCAGGGGCGAGGCTATGGCTACACCTTC.

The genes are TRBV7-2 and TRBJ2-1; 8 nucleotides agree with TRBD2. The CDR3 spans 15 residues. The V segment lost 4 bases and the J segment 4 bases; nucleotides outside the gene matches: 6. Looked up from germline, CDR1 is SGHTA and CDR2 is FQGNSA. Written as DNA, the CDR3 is TGTGCCAGCAGCTACACTAGCGGATATTACAATGAGCAGTTCTTC. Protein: CASSYTSGYYNEQFF.

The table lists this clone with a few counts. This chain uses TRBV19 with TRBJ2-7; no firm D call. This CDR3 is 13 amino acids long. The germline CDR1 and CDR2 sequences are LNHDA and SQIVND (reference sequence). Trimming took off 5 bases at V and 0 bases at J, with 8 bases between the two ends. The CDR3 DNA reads TGTGCCAGTAGTCTCCACAACTCCTACGAGCAGTACTTC. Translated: CASSLHNSYEQYF. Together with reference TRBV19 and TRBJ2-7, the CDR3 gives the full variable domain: DGGITQSPKYLFRKEGQNVTLSCEQNLNHDAMYWYRQDPGQGLRLIYYSQIVNDFQKGDIAEGYSVSREKKESFPLTVTSAQKNPTAFYLCASSLHNSYEQYFGPGTRLTVT.

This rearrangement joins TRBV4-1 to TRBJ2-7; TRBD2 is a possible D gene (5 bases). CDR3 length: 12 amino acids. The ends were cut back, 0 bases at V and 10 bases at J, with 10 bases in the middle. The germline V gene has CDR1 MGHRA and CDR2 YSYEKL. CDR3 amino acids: CASSQDIGEQYF. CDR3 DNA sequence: TGCGCCAGCAGCCAAGATATCGGGGAACAGTACTTC.

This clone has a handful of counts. The CDR3 nucleotides are TGTGCCACCAGCGCCCATGGACACTCCTACGAGCAGTACTTC. The encoded protein is CATSAHGHSYEQYF. The chain joins TRBV15 to TRBJ2-7, with D possibly TRBD1 on 5 matching bases. From germline, CDR1 is LNHNV and CDR2 YYDKDF (reference sequence). The CDR3 is 14 residues long. Trimming left V 5 bases short and J 0 bases short, with 11 bases between.

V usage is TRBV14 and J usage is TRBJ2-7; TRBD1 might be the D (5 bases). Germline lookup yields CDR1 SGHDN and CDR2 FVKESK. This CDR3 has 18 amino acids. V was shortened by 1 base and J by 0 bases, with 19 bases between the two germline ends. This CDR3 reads CASSQVWVDSALSYEQYF. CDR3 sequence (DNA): TGTGCCAGCAGCCAAGTGTGGGTTGACAGTGCCCTCTCCTACGAGCAGTACTTC.

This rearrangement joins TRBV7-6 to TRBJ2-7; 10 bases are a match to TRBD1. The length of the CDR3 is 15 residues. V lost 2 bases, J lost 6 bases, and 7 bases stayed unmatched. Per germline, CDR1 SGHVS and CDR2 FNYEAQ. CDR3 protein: CASSLFMGQGLEQYF. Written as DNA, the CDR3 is TGTGCCAGCAGCTTATTTATGGGACAGGGGCTCGAGCAGTACTTC. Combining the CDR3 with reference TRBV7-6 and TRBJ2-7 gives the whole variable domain GAGVSQSPRYKVTKRGQDVALRCDPISGHVSLYWYRQALGQGPEFLTYFNYEAQQDKSGLPNDRFSAERPEGSISTLTIQRTEQRDSAMYRCASSLFMGQGLEQYFGPGTRLTVT.

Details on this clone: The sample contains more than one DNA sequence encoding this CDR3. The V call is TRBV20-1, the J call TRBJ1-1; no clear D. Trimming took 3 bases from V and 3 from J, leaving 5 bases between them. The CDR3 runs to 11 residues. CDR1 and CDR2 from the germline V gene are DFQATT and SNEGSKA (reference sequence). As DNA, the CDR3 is TGCAGTGCTAGGCGGGACACTGAAGCTTTCTTT. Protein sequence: CSARRDTEAFF.